This T cell receptor beta chain was observed in a study of blood T cell repertoires in COVID-19 (TCRdb year 2020). About the investigation overall: Collaborator samples came from the United States, Italy and Spain and covered acute and convalescent phases of COVID-19. The material from the prospective study consisted of cDNA or gDNA derived from T cells, B-cell-depleted T cells, or PBMCs. The dataset comprised deeply sampled blood TCRbeta repertoires from subjects exposed to, actively infected with, or recovered from COVID-19. The repertoires were released in a freely available public database intended as a resource for research on the immune response to SARS-CoV-2. Samples were obtained from the ongoing ImmuneRACE study (first 160 participants) and from 1,254 subjects provided by 6 global collaborators. Nearly every sample came with metadata listing a de-identified subject ID, COVID-19 status, age in years and sex. Where available, HLA class I and class II types were obtained from metadata supplied by the sample provider rather than from assay-based typing. Overall study outcomes, separate from this receptor: How much clinical and demographic metadata was included differed by source and by participant, and the metadata was provided uncurated.

TCRbeta CDR3 regions were amplified from genomic DNA using the immunoSEQ Assay, a bias-controlled multiplex PCR. Per the authors' processing: The number of nucleated cells in each sample was estimated by amplification of reference gene primers within the assay. To quantify the absolute abundance of each unique TCRbeta CDR3 rearrangement, sequence reads were collapsed and filtered. For each sample, productive Simpson clonality was calculated as the square root of Simpson's diversity index across productive rearrangements. TCRdb retrieved this table from immuneACCESS and kept in-frame rearrangements only. Not all clones are present; in checked studies, unresolved V genes account for under half, and no reason is known for the remainder. From that table come the V and J calls and clone size; the DNA was used to work out D and trimming. Recorded for this sample are 350,000 to 400,000 clones; more than 70% of them occurred a single time. Jointly, the top ten make up around 3% of the sample.

Reading from cysteine to phenylalanine, the CDR3 counts 13 amino acids. The entry retains the CDR3 DNA only, 39 bases that are in frame from base 1. From a lookup of the germline V gene, CDR1 and CDR2 are SNHLY and FYNNEI. Relative to germline, V is 2 bases shorter and J is 10 bases shorter, with 12 bases between their ends. Comment on this clone: Its target antigen remains unknown. Per-nucleotide qualities are absent, and no much larger clonotype sits a single base away.

At one collaborating source in Seattle, patients were enrolled during active infection and were followed longitudinally through the course of disease. The collaborating institutions used their own protocols to collect whole blood in K2EDTA tubes. For TCRbeta analysis, collaborators shipped samples as frozen whole blood, isolated PBMCs, or DNA extracted from either of those sample types. Sequenced input: peripheral blood. The V and J segments used are TRBV2 and TRBJ2-1; the D region possibly corresponds to TRBD2 (6 bases align). The source is a woman between 25 and 40 years old with COVID-19, enrolled during active disease. The sequenced DNA is TGTGCCAGCAGTGAAAGCTTGGCGGGGGAGCAGTTCTTC. It is translated as CASSESLAGEQFF.